This entry describes one T cell receptor beta chain. What it binds is unknown. The data originate from a study of PD-1 blockade in classical Hodgkin lymphoma. Whole-study findings and limits: Exclusion was applied to patients who started nivolumab under 1 year after ASCT. Compared with baseline, CD4+ but not CD8+ TCR diversity had risen significantly by C4D1. Complete responders possessed baseline diversity comparable to newly diagnosed patients.

TCRdb's table, derived via immunoSEQ multiplex PCR, lists solely in-frame clones and lacks some. This table holds under 100,000 clones, approximately 83% found once. There was relapse after autologous stem cell transplantation in every patient, and there was variation in brentuximab vedotin exposure. The sequence was obtained from a human donor with classical Hodgkin lymphoma. The material sequenced was peripheral blood mononuclear cells (PBMCs), taken at baseline.

The CDR3 loop reads CAWTTALDQPQHF. In DNA form, the CDR3 reads TGTGCCTGGACGACAGCCTTGGATCAGCCCCAGCATTTT. V gene TRBV30 combines with J gene TRBJ1-5, with D tentatively TRBD1 (5 bases). Germline V lookup: CDR1 GTSNPN, CDR2 SVGIG (reference sequence). This CDR3 comprises 13 residues. V was shortened by 4 bases and J by 5 bases, with 12 bases between the two germline ends. Full variable domain (missing parts from reference TRBV30 and TRBJ1-5): SQTIHQWPATLVQPVGSPLSLECTVEGTSNPNLYWYRQAAGRGLQLLFYSVGIGQISSEVPQNLSASRPQDRQFILSSKKLLLSDSGFYLCAWTTALDQPQHFGDGTRLSIL.